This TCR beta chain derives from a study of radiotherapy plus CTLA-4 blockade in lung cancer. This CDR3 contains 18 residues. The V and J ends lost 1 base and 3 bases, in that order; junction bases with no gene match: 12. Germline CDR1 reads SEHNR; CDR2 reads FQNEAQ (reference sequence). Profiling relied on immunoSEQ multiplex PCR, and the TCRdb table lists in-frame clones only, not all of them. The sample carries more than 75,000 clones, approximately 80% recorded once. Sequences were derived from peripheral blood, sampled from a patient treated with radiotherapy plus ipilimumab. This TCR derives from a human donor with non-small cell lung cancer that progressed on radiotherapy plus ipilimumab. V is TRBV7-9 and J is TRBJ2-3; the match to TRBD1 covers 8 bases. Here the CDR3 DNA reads TGTGCCAGCAGCTTAGGAGTCCTGAGCAGGGGGCTGACAGATACGCAGTATTTT. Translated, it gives CASSLGVLSRGLTDTQYF.